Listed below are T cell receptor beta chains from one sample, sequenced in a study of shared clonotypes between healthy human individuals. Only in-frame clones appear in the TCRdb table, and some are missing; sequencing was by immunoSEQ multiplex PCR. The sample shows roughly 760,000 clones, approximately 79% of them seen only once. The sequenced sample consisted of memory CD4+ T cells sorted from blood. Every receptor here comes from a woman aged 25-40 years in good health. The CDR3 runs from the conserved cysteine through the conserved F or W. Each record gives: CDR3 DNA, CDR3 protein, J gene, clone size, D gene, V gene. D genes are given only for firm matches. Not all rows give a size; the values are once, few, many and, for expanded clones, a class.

cdr3_nt: TGCGCCAGCAGCCAAGGCACCCCCTACGGGGGTCTGGGCTACACCTTC
cdr3_aa: CASSQGTPYGGLGYTF
j_call: TRBJ1-2
clone_size: many
d_call: -
v_call: TRBV4-1

cdr3_nt: TGTGCCAGCAGCTTACAGGGAACTGAAGCTTTCTTT
cdr3_aa: CASSLQGTEAFF
j_call: TRBJ1-1
clone_size: few
d_call: -
v_call: TRBV5-6

cdr3_nt: TGCGCCAGCAGCTCCCAACTAGGATGGAGTGAGCAGTTCTTC
cdr3_aa: CASSSQLGWSEQFF
j_call: TRBJ2-1
clone_size: few
d_call: -
v_call: TRBV4-1

cdr3_nt: TGTGCCAGCAGCTCGCCCCGGGCAAACCCCTATGGCTACACCTTC
cdr3_aa: CASSSPRANPYGYTF
j_call: TRBJ1-2
clone_size: -
d_call: -
v_call: TRBV7-2

cdr3_nt: TGTGCCAGCAGGGAGACTAGCGGGAGGGGCGATGAGCAGTTCTTC
cdr3_aa: CASRETSGRGDEQFF
j_call: TRBJ2-1
clone_size: many
d_call: TRBD2
v_call: TRBV7-3

cdr3_nt: TGTGCCAGCTCATACCCGTCGGGTACTGAAGCTTTCTTT
cdr3_aa: CASSYPSGTEAFF
j_call: TRBJ1-1
clone_size: -
d_call: -
v_call: TRBV18

cdr3_nt: TGTGCCAGCAGCCAAGGACTAGCGGATGGGGATACGCAGTATTTT
cdr3_aa: CASSQGLADGDTQYF
j_call: TRBJ2-3
clone_size: -
d_call: TRBD2
v_call: TRBV6-5

cdr3_nt: TGTGCCAGTAGTAGTCATGGACTAGCGGGGGGTGCTGACATTCAGTACTTC
cdr3_aa: CASSSHGLAGGADIQYF
j_call: TRBJ2-4
clone_size: -
d_call: TRBD2
v_call: TRBV19

cdr3_nt: TGTGCCAGCAGTTTATTTGCGGGACCTATGACCCAGTACTTC
cdr3_aa: CASSLFAGPMTQYF
j_call: TRBJ2-5
clone_size: -
d_call: -
v_call: TRBV28

cdr3_nt: TGTGCTAGTGGTTTGAGGGGTCTGGGGACAGAAGCTAACTATGGCTACACCTTC
cdr3_aa: CASGLRGLGTEANYGYTF
j_call: TRBJ1-2
clone_size: -
d_call: TRBD1
v_call: TRBV12-5

cdr3_nt: TGTGCCAGCAGTGACCCGATGGATACGCAGTATTTT
cdr3_aa: CASSDPMDTQYF
j_call: TRBJ2-3
clone_size: -
d_call: -
v_call: TRBV27

cdr3_nt: TGCGCCAGCGACCTTGGCAGGGGAAAAACCGGGGAGCTGTTTTTT
cdr3_aa: CASDLGRGKTGELFF
j_call: TRBJ2-2
clone_size: -
d_call: -
v_call: TRBV5-1

cdr3_nt: TGTGCCACCTGCGGACAGGGTCAGCCCCAGCATTTT
cdr3_aa: CATCGQGQPQHF
j_call: TRBJ1-5
clone_size: -
d_call: TRBD1
v_call: TRBV27

cdr3_nt: TGTGCCAGCAGCTTAGCTAGCGGAAGCTCCTACGAGCAGTACTTC
cdr3_aa: CASSLASGSSYEQYF
j_call: TRBJ2-7
clone_size: -
d_call: -
v_call: TRBV7-2

cdr3_nt: TGCGCCAGCAGCCAGACCGACGAGTTTCCAGATACGCAGTATTTT
cdr3_aa: CASSQTDEFPDTQYF
j_call: TRBJ2-3
clone_size: -
d_call: -
v_call: TRBV5-1

cdr3_nt: TGTGCCAGCAGTGAGGGGGCTAGCGGTTTTCGGGAGGGCGGGGAGCTGTTTTTT
cdr3_aa: CASSEGASGFREGGELFF
j_call: TRBJ2-2
clone_size: -
d_call: TRBD2
v_call: TRBV6-1

cdr3_nt: TGTGCCAGCAGCCCCCACCCGACTAGCGGGAACGAGCAGTACTTC
cdr3_aa: CASSPHPTSGNEQYF
j_call: TRBJ2-7
clone_size: -
d_call: TRBD2
v_call: TRBV9

cdr3_nt: TGTGCCAGCAGCAGACAGGGGGTTCAGGGCTACACCTTC
cdr3_aa: CASSRQGVQGYTF
j_call: TRBJ1-2
clone_size: -
d_call: TRBD1
v_call: TRBV28

cdr3_nt: TGTGCCAGCAGCTTAGAGGGTCTAGCGGCAAGGGGAGAGACCCAGTACTTC
cdr3_aa: CASSLEGLAARGETQYF
j_call: TRBJ2-5
clone_size: -
d_call: TRBD2
v_call: TRBV13

cdr3_nt: TGTGCCAGCACCGGGGACACTCAAGGAGGCTATGGCTACACCTTC
cdr3_aa: CASTGDTQGGYGYTF
j_call: TRBJ1-2
clone_size: -
d_call: -
v_call: TRBV6-1

cdr3_nt: TGTGCCAGCAGCCAAGGTACTAGTAATACGCAGTATTTT
cdr3_aa: CASSQGTSNTQYF
j_call: TRBJ2-3
clone_size: -
d_call: -
v_call: TRBV14

cdr3_nt: TGTGCCAGCAGCGTCTATAATGTAGCTTTCTTT
cdr3_aa: CASSVYNVAFF
j_call: TRBJ1-1
clone_size: -
d_call: -
v_call: TRBV7-2

cdr3_nt: TGTGCCAGCAGCTCCCAAGGACAGGGACTCTCCAACGAGCAGTACTTC
cdr3_aa: CASSSQGQGLSNEQYF
j_call: TRBJ2-7
clone_size: -
d_call: TRBD1
v_call: TRBV7-9

cdr3_nt: TGTGCCAGCAGTGAGGGTGCTGGTGGAAACACCATATATTTT
cdr3_aa: CASSEGAGGNTIYF
j_call: TRBJ1-3
clone_size: -
d_call: -
v_call: TRBV2

cdr3_nt: TGCGCCAGCAGCCAGGGACAGGGTAGGACTAATGAAAAACTGTTTTTT
cdr3_aa: CASSQGQGRTNEKLFF
j_call: TRBJ1-4
clone_size: once
d_call: TRBD1
v_call: TRBV5-1

cdr3_nt: TGTGCTAGTAGGGGCGCGGGACTAGCCTACGAGCAGTACTTC
cdr3_aa: CASRGAGLAYEQYF
j_call: TRBJ2-7
clone_size: -
d_call: TRBD2
v_call: TRBV12-5

cdr3_nt: TGTGCCAGTAGTATCTTCGGTTTTAGCAATCAGCCCCAGCATTTT
cdr3_aa: CASSIFGFSNQPQHF
j_call: TRBJ1-5
clone_size: -
d_call: -
v_call: TRBV19

cdr3_nt: TGTGCCAGTAGTATTAAGGGGACCACTGAAGCTTTCTTT
cdr3_aa: CASSIKGTTEAFF
j_call: TRBJ1-1
clone_size: few
d_call: -
v_call: TRBV19

cdr3_nt: TGTGCCAGCAGTACATCAGGGGGTCGGACAGATACGCAGTATTTT
cdr3_aa: CASSTSGGRTDTQYF
j_call: TRBJ2-3
clone_size: -
d_call: TRBD1
v_call: TRBV27

cdr3_nt: TGTGCCAGTACTCGGGCAGGAGGAGCTGGGGCCAACGTCCTGACTTTC
cdr3_aa: CASTRAGGAGANVLTF
j_call: TRBJ2-6
clone_size: -
d_call: -
v_call: TRBV19

cdr3_nt: TGTGCCAGCAGTCAGTCTTGGACAGGGGGCTACGAGCAGTACTTC
cdr3_aa: CASSQSWTGGYEQYF
j_call: TRBJ2-7
clone_size: -
d_call: TRBD1
v_call: TRBV25-1

cdr3_nt: TGCGCCAGCAGCTTGGCCGGGACAGTCCAGGAGACCCAGTACTTC
cdr3_aa: CASSLAGTVQETQYF
j_call: TRBJ2-5
clone_size: -
d_call: TRBD1
v_call: TRBV5-1

cdr3_nt: TGTGCCAGCTCACCAATCAGGACAGGGGGCATTCGGGATGAGCAGTTCTTC
cdr3_aa: CASSPIRTGGIRDEQFF
j_call: TRBJ2-1
clone_size: -
d_call: TRBD1
v_call: TRBV18

cdr3_nt: TGTGCCAGCAGTTCGGACATACAAGAGACCCAGTACTTC
cdr3_aa: CASSSDIQETQYF
j_call: TRBJ2-5
clone_size: -
d_call: -
v_call: TRBV13

cdr3_nt: TGTGCCAGCAGCTATGGATTCGGGGTCGCGGGAACGAACACCGGGGAGCTGTTTTTT
cdr3_aa: CASSYGFGVAGTNTGELFF
j_call: TRBJ2-2
clone_size: -
d_call: -
v_call: TRBV11-3

cdr3_nt: TGTGCCAGCAGATTCGGGGAGGACAATGAGCAGTTCTTC
cdr3_aa: CASRFGEDNEQFF
j_call: TRBJ2-1
clone_size: -
d_call: -
v_call: TRBV11-2

cdr3_nt: TGTGCCAGCAGTTCCGGCAGTTACCACCAGCCCCAGCATTTT
cdr3_aa: CASSSGSYHQPQHF
j_call: TRBJ1-5
clone_size: -
d_call: -
v_call: TRBV28

cdr3_nt: TGTGCCAGCAGCCCACAGCGGTTCGGGGAGACCCAGTACTTC
cdr3_aa: CASSPQRFGETQYF
j_call: TRBJ2-5
clone_size: -
d_call: -
v_call: TRBV11-2

cdr3_nt: TGTGCCAGCAGCTTAGATTCAGGACCGACAGATACGCAGTATTTT
cdr3_aa: CASSLDSGPTDTQYF
j_call: TRBJ2-3
clone_size: -
d_call: -
v_call: TRBV11-2

cdr3_nt: TGTGCCAGCAGTTCCCCCCAGGGTGGCGATACGCAGTATTTT
cdr3_aa: CASSSPQGGDTQYF
j_call: TRBJ2-3
clone_size: -
d_call: -
v_call: TRBV28

cdr3_nt: TGTGCCAGCAGGGACGGTGGCTCTGGGGCCAACGTCCTGACTTTC
cdr3_aa: CASRDGGSGANVLTF
j_call: TRBJ2-6
clone_size: few
d_call: -
v_call: TRBV6-1

cdr3_nt: TGTGCCAGCAGGGAGGGACAGGGGGTCGCTGGCTACACCTTC
cdr3_aa: CASREGQGVAGYTF
j_call: TRBJ1-2
clone_size: -
d_call: TRBD1
v_call: TRBV28

cdr3_nt: TGTGCCAGCAGCGCTACCACCGGCGGGGCCAACGTCCTGACTTTC
cdr3_aa: CASSATTGGANVLTF
j_call: TRBJ2-6
clone_size: -
d_call: -
v_call: TRBV27

cdr3_nt: TGCAGCGTTGGTGTTAGCGGGAGAGGCGAGCAGTACTTC
cdr3_aa: CSVGVSGRGEQYF
j_call: TRBJ2-7
clone_size: -
d_call: TRBD2
v_call: TRBV29-1

cdr3_nt: TGTGCCAGCAGCTTAAGCAGCGGAGACGGGGAGCAGTACTTC
cdr3_aa: CASSLSSGDGEQYF
j_call: TRBJ2-7
clone_size: few
d_call: -
v_call: TRBV7-3

cdr3_nt: TGTGCCTGGAGTGTACAGGGAGGCTTTGAAGCTTTCTTT
cdr3_aa: CAWSVQGGFEAFF
j_call: TRBJ1-1
clone_size: -
d_call: -
v_call: TRBV30

cdr3_nt: TGTGCCAGCAGCCGACAGGGTGACACTGAAGCTTTCTTT
cdr3_aa: CASSRQGDTEAFF
j_call: TRBJ1-1
clone_size: few
d_call: TRBD1
v_call: TRBV7-2

cdr3_nt: TGCGCCAGCAGCTCTAAGTTCGGGTTGGAGACCCAGTACTTC
cdr3_aa: CASSSKFGLETQYF
j_call: TRBJ2-5
clone_size: once
d_call: -
v_call: TRBV5-1

cdr3_nt: TGTGCCAGCAGTGAATCAAACTTCGCTCCCTTAAGGACTAGCGGATTCTATTTT
cdr3_aa: CASSESNFAPLRTSGFYF
j_call: TRBJ2-3
clone_size: -
d_call: TRBD2
v_call: TRBV6-1

cdr3_nt: TGTGCCAGCAGCCGCGGGCAATCGCGGGAGTCATACGAGCAGTACTTC
cdr3_aa: CASSRGQSRESYEQYF
j_call: TRBJ2-7
clone_size: -
d_call: TRBD2
v_call: TRBV7-6

cdr3_nt: TGTGCCAGCAGTTACACAGACATGGCGAGGTATGGCTACACCTTC
cdr3_aa: CASSYTDMARYGYTF
j_call: TRBJ1-2
clone_size: -
d_call: -
v_call: TRBV6-5

cdr3_nt: TGCGCCAGCAGGGCCGGGACTAGCGGGCGTGTGCAGTACTTC
cdr3_aa: CASRAGTSGRVQYF
j_call: TRBJ2-7
clone_size: -
d_call: TRBD2
v_call: TRBV10-1

cdr3_nt: TGCAGCGTAAGACAGGGCGAGGAAAAACTGTTTTTT
cdr3_aa: CSVRQGEEKLFF
j_call: TRBJ1-4
clone_size: few
d_call: TRBD1
v_call: TRBV29-1

cdr3_nt: TGTGCCAGCAGTGAATCGCACTCGCGGGCACAATACGAGCAGTACTTC
cdr3_aa: CASSESHSRAQYEQYF
j_call: TRBJ2-7
clone_size: -
d_call: -
v_call: TRBV25-1

cdr3_nt: TGTGCCAGCAGCCTAAGCGGGAGTTACAATGAGCAGTTCTTC
cdr3_aa: CASSLSGSYNEQFF
j_call: TRBJ2-1
clone_size: -
d_call: TRBD2
v_call: TRBV7-9

cdr3_nt: TGCGCCAGCAGCCAAGATGGTTACAGAAATCAGCCCCAGCATTTT
cdr3_aa: CASSQDGYRNQPQHF
j_call: TRBJ1-5
clone_size: -
d_call: -
v_call: TRBV4-1

cdr3_nt: TGTGCCAGCAGACTCCAGGGGGCTCGGGGCTACACCTTC
cdr3_aa: CASRLQGARGYTF
j_call: TRBJ1-2
clone_size: once
d_call: TRBD1
v_call: TRBV28

cdr3_nt: TGCGCCAGCAGCCAAGGGGACGGTGGAGGCTCTGGGGCCAACGTCCTGACTTTC
cdr3_aa: CASSQGDGGGSGANVLTF
j_call: TRBJ2-6
clone_size: -
d_call: -
v_call: TRBV5-1

cdr3_nt: TGTGCCTGGTCCCGGGGGGGCAGGGAGCAGTACTTC
cdr3_aa: CAWSRGGREQYF
j_call: TRBJ2-7
clone_size: -
d_call: TRBD2
v_call: TRBV30